The 26 T cell receptor beta chains presented below share a single source sample, sequenced in a study of breast tumors, draining lymph nodes, adjacent tissues. In TCRdb, the multiplex PCR reads were re-called with MiXCR into one record per CDR3 protein. The table lists 250,000 or so distinct CDR3 sequences, about 33% of them singletons. Breast cancer patients provided tissue from their axillary draining lymph nodes. Sequencing used axillary lymph node tissue. These receptors all come from a female donor with breast cancer. Some clones in this sample may be carry-over from other donors' samples.

There are many counts of this clonotype. This sequence joins TRBV20-1 and TRBJ2-2; D not certain. Between the trimmed V and J ends, which lost 2 bases and 2 bases, there was a span of 15 bases. Germline CDR1 is DFQATT and CDR2 is SNEGSKA (reference sequence). The CDR3 totals 16 residues. The CDR3 is CSARISGRANTGELFF. CDR3 sequence (DNA): TGCAGTGCTAGAATCTCGGGTAGGGCTAACACCGGGGAGCTGTTTTTT.

This chain connects TRBV6-5 to TRBJ2-3; the D gene is possibly TRBD1 (6 bases). V lost 5 bases, J lost 4 bases, and 13 bases lay in between. The germline V gene encodes CDR1 MNHEY and CDR2 SVGAGI. This CDR3 is 14 amino acids long. DNA of the CDR3: TGTGCCAGCAGTCACACAGGGTTTCCAGATACGCAGTATTTT. Translated: CASSHTGFPDTQYF.

This clonotype was recorded many times. The V gene is TRBV6-6, the J gene TRBJ2-7; D perhaps matches TRBD2 (6 bases). V lost 5 bases and J 0 bases, leaving 17 bases between the germline ends. Germline assignment: CDR1 MNHNY and CDR2 SVGAGI (reference sequence). The CDR3 spans 16 residues. The CDR3 is CASSHGGVRSSYEQYF. The CDR3, as DNA: TGTGCCAGCAGTCACGGAGGGGTTAGGAGCTCCTACGAGCAGTACTTC.

In its sample, this clonotype was seen many times. The rearrangement uses TRBV6-5 and TRBJ2-6; D possibly corresponds to TRBD1 (5 bases). Trimming cost V 7 bases and J 2 bases, with 15 bases left between them. CDR1 MNHEY and CDR2 SVGAGI come from the germline V gene. The CDR3 length is 16 residues. The CDR3, as DNA: TGTGCCAGCACCTACTGGAAGGGGACTGGGGCCAACGTCCTGACTTTC. It encodes CASTYWKGTGANVLTF.

This clonotype was seen repeatedly, ten times or more. This chain uses TRBV20-1 with TRBJ2-7; TRBD1 is a possible D gene (6 bases). The germline gives CDR1 DFQATT, CDR2 SNEGSKA (reference sequence). The CDR3 covers 13 residues. V was shortened by 6 bases and J by 1 base, with 13 bases between the two germline ends. The CDR3 sequence: CSARGRSSYEQYF. CDR3 DNA: TGCAGTGCCAGGGGACGGTCGTCCTACGAGCAGTACTTC.

This clonotype showed up just a few times. This may be a read error, as it is one base from a much larger clone. The CDR3 nucleotides read TGCGGTGCTAGACGGACAGGGGGCATCGGGGGCAATCAGCCCCAGCATTTT. This translates into CGARRTGGIGGNQPQHF. The chain carries TRBV20-1 and TRBJ1-5; 11 nucleotides agree with TRBD1. The CDR3 is 17 residues long. In germline, CDR1 is DFQATT, CDR2 SNEGSKA (reference sequence).

Concerning this clonotype itself: A much larger clone differs by one base, so this may be a read error. The chain joins TRBV9 to TRBJ2-7; TRBD2 might be the D (6 bases). The CDR3 is 14 amino acids. Germline V gene data show CDR1 as SGDLS and CDR2 as YYNGEE. CDR3 residues: CASSVGLVGYEQSF. Written as DNA, the CDR3 is TGTGCCAGCAGCGTAGGACTAGTTGGTTACGAGCAGTCCTTC. The whole variable domain, filled in from reference TRBV9 and TRBJ2-7, reads DSGVTQTPKHLITATGQRVTLRCSPRSGDLSVYWYQQSLDQGLQFLIQYYNGEERAKGNILERFSAQQFPDLHSELNLSSLELGDSALYFCASSVGLVGYEQSFGPGTRLTVT.

This clonotype was counted at least ten times. This rearrangement joins TRBV29-1 to TRBJ2-2; 9 bases are shared with TRBD1. The CDR3 consists of 15 residues. V dropped 3 bases and J dropped 5; count of bases not matched to a gene: 7. Germline V gene sequence: CDR1 SQVTM, CDR2 ANQGSEA. CDR3 sequence reads: CSVEPGQGVTGELFF. The CDR3 nucleotides read TGCAGCGTTGAGCCGGGACAGGGTGTAACCGGGGAGCTGTTTTTT.

This chain uses TRBV4-1 with TRBJ2-3, with TRBD1 matching 9 bases. Germline CDR1 MGHRA, CDR2 YSYEKL. The CDR3 spans 17 residues. Trimming took 2 bases from V and 3 from J; bases not matched to a gene: 9. CDR3 DNA sequence: TGCGCCAGCAGCCAAAGCGGGACAGGGTCTCCAACAGATACGCAGTATTTT. It encodes CASSQSGTGSPTDTQYF.

This chain uses TRBV9 with TRBJ2-1; D is uncertain. V lost 1 base to trimming and J lost 10 bases, with 15 bases between them. The germline V gene encodes CDR1 SGDLS and CDR2 YYNGEE. The CDR3 totals 14 residues. CDR3 sequence (DNA): TGTGCCAGCAGCGTATGGCTCAACACCGGGGAGCAGTTCTTC. Its translation is CASSVWLNTGEQFF.

The rearrangement links TRBV5-6 to TRBJ2-3; D gene uncertain. Trimming cost V 0 bases and J 5 bases, with 7 bases left between them. Germline lookup yields CDR1 SGHDT and CDR2 YYEEEE. The CDR3 runs 13 residues. The CDR3, as DNA: TGTGCCAGCAGCTTGGGGGCAGGAGATACGCAGTATTTT. Translating gives CASSLGAGDTQYF.

Comment on this clonotype: One end of the junction does not line up with germline, which may come from a read error. The J gene is TRBJ2-1, the V gene TRBV15; 11 bases align to TRBD1. The CDR3 totals 16 residues. The germline gives CDR1 LNHNV, CDR2 YYDKDF (reference sequence). CDR3: CATSRGGTGGSNEQLF. The CDR3 bases are TGTGCCACCAGCAGAGGCGGGACAGGGGGATCCAATGAGCAGCTCTTC. Based on the CDR3 plus reference TRBV15 and TRBJ2-1, the full variable domain is DAMVIQNPRYQVTQFGKPVTLSCSQTLNHNVMYWYQQKSSQAPKLLFHYYDKDFNNEADTPDNFQSRRPNTSFCFLDIRSPGLGDTAMYLCATSRGGTGGSNEQLFGPGTRLTVL.

The chain couples TRBV20-1 to TRBJ2-5; 11 bases are a match to TRBD2. The germline V gene encodes CDR1 DFQATT and CDR2 SNEGSKA (reference sequence). The CDR3 runs 16 residues. The J segment lost 5 bases and the V segment lost 3 bases, leaving 11 bases of the junction unmatched. The CDR3: CSARETSGTSLETQYF. CDR3 nucleotide sequence: TGCAGTGCTAGGGAGACTAGCGGGACTAGTTTGGAGACCCAGTACTTC.

Notes on this clonotype: Possible read error: a much larger clone is one base away. This chain joins TRBV6-5 and TRBJ2-5, with 8 positions matching TRBD2. This CDR3 has 14 residues. Germline CDR1 MNHEY, CDR2 SVGAGI. DNA of the CDR3: TGTGCCAGCAGTGACTCGGGGGGGCAAGAGACCCAGTACTTC. It yields the protein CASSDSGGQETQYF.

Turning to this clonotype: A much larger clone sits a single nucleotide away, making a read error possible. The chain is built from TRBV12-3 or TRBV12-4 and TRBJ2-1; D possibly matches TRBD1 or TRBD2 (5 bases each). The CDR3 has 16 residues. CDR3 nucleotides: TGTGCCAGCAGTTTACGAGGGGTAGGCGCCTACAATGAGCAGTCCTTC. Translated, it gives CASSLRGVGAYNEQSF.

This clonotype has just a few counts. The chain joins TRBV9 to TRBJ2-2, with D hard to call. CDR1 SGDLS and CDR2 YYNGEE come from the germline V gene. The CDR3 covers 12 residues. Trimming removed 0 bases from V and 8 bases from J, with 5 bases in between. The CDR3 sequence: CASSVAPGELFF. The DNA of the CDR3 is TGTGCCAGCAGCGTAGCCCCAGGGGAGCTGTTTTTT. The full variable domain, rest sourced from reference TRBV9 and TRBJ2-2, is DSGVTQTPKHLITATGQRVTLRCSPRSGDLSVYWYQQSLDQGLQFLIQYYNGEERAKGNILERFSAQQFPDLHSELNLSSLELGDSALYFCASSVAPGELFFGEGSRLTVL.

This clonotype was picked up many times. The chain employs TRBV3-1 and TRBJ2-7, with 7 bases identical to TRBD1. The CDR3 sequence is 13 residues long. V was pared by 0 bases and J by 4 bases, with 0 bases of the junction left unmatched. Germline assignment: CDR1 LGHDT and CDR2 YNNKEL (reference sequence). CDR3 in DNA: TGTGCCAGCAGCCAAGACAGGGGGTACGAGCAGTACTTC. Translating gives CASSQDRGYEQYF.

The chain combines TRBV5-1 with TRBJ1-1, with 7 bases identical to TRBD1. Germline lookup yields CDR1 SGHRS and CDR2 YFSETQ. The CDR3 runs to 14 residues. The junction had 3 bases not matched to a gene; V was cut back by 4 bases and J by 0 bases. CDR3: CASSGGQMNTEAFF. As DNA, the CDR3 is TGCGCCAGCAGCGGGGGACAGATGAACACTGAAGCTTTCTTT.

This clonotype was seen repeatedly, ten times or more. The V gene is TRBV11-2, the J gene TRBJ2-5; 9 bases agree with TRBD2. The CDR3 totals 15 residues. Germline V gene sequence: CDR1 SGHAT, CDR2 FQNNGV. With 3 bases clipped from V and 0 bases from J, the junction kept 2 bases outside the gene matches. CDR3 coding DNA: TGTGCCAGCAGCTTGACTAGCGGCTACCAAGAGACCCAGTACTTC. This codes for CASSLTSGYQETQYF.

The V gene is TRBV5-6, the J gene TRBJ2-1, with 12 bases that match TRBD1. With V trimmed by 7 bases and J by 7 bases, 9 bases remained unmatched. CDR3 length: 15 residues. In germline, CDR1 is SGHDT, CDR2 YYEEEE. This chain's CDR3 is CASWTRDRGLNEQFF. CDR3 nucleotide sequence: TGTGCCAGCTGGACCCGGGACAGGGGGCTTAATGAGCAGTTCTTC.

The chain carries TRBV11-3 and TRBJ2-2, with D maybe TRBD2 (7 bases). Germline lookup yields CDR1 SGHNT and CDR2 YENEEA. Trimming took off 2 bases at V and 2 bases at J, with 12 bases between the two ends. The CDR3 sequence is 16 residues long. The CDR3 coding sequence is TGTGCCAGCAGCTTAATCGCGGGGGCCAACACCGGGGAGCTGTTTTTT. Translated: CASSLIAGANTGELFF.

As regards this clonotype: Just one base apart from a much larger clone, this may be a read error. The chain carries TRBV7-9 and TRBJ2-6; maybe TRBD1 (5 bases). Germline loops: CDR1 SEHNR, CDR2 FQNEAQ (reference sequence). CDR3 length: 15 residues. The CDR3 DNA is TGTGCCAGCAGTTCCTCATCTGATGGGGCCAACGTCCTGCCTTTC. Translation: CASSSSSDGANVLPF. Filled out from reference TRBV7-9 and TRBJ2-6, the complete variable domain reads DTGVSQNPRHKITKRGQNVTFRCDPISEHNRLYWYRQTLGQGPEFLTYFQNEAQLEKSRLLSDRFSAERPKGSFSTLEIQRTEQGDSAMYLCASSSSSDGANVLPFGAGSRLTVL.

This sequence joins TRBV18 and TRBJ2-1; D remains unclear. The ends were cut back, 3 bases at V and 10 bases at J, with 10 bases in the middle. This CDR3 comprises 12 residues. Germline CDR1 is KGHSH and CDR2 is LQKENI. The CDR3 DNA reads as TGTGCCAGCTCACCCCTCGGTAGCGAGCAGTTCTTC. Translating it yields CASSPLGSEQFF.

This CDR3 reads CASSLQGTDNEQFF. CDR3 DNA sequence: TGTGCCAGCAGCTTGCAGGGGACTGACAATGAGCAGTTCTTC. The genes are TRBV11-2 and TRBJ2-1; D may correspond to TRBD1 or TRBD2 (6 bases each). This CDR3 is built from 14 residues. In germline, CDR1 is SGHAT, CDR2 FQNNGV. The V gene lost 3 bases and the J gene lost 5 bases, with 11 bases spanning the gap.

This clonotype was seen many times. The chain recombines TRBV20-1 with TRBJ2-1; the D gene is possibly TRBD2 (5 bases). The CDR3 has 14 residues. V was cut by 0 bases and J by 3 bases, with 9 bases left in between. Germline values: CDR1 DFQATT, CDR2 SNEGSKA (reference sequence). The CDR3: CSARDLRVYNEQFF. As DNA, the CDR3 is TGCAGTGCTAGAGATTTGAGGGTCTACAATGAGCAGTTCTTC.

At least ten counts were recorded for this clonotype. The chain is built from TRBV6-5 and TRBJ1-2; a weak D match, TRBD1 (5 bases). Germline assignment: CDR1 MNHEY and CDR2 SVGAGI. This CDR3 spans 13 amino acids. V lost 4 bases to trimming and J lost 4 bases, with 10 bases between them. The CDR3 region has the DNA TGTGCCAGCAGTTCGCAGGGAGGCTATGGCTACACCTTC. It specifies CASSSQGGYGYTF.